A single T cell receptor (beta chain) is shown here with its context. Its antigen is unknown. The data derive from a study of T-cell memory formation after mild COVID-19. Whole-study context: TCR clusters largely stayed donor specific. Overall study findings and caveats: Some clones that responded turned up in pre-infection memory, which suggests that cross-reactive memory joined in. A balance of CD4 and CD8 characterized clones contracting day 15 to 85, whereas later expanders leaned CD4+.

V lost 3 bases and J 7 bases, leaving 15 bases between the germline ends. This CDR3 comprises 15 residues. The germline gives CDR1 KGHDR, CDR2 SFDVKD. Amplification by 5'RACE using constant-segment primers produced TCR alpha and TCR beta cDNA libraries that carried sample barcodes and UMIs. A single record per CDR3 protein comes from TCRdb applying MiXCR to the 5' RACE reads. Found here are hundreds of thousands of distinct CDR3 sequences, roughly 18% of them singletons; the top ten hold approximately 12%. The sequencing sample was made of PBMCs or a T cell subset sorted from them (not recorded which). The sequence came from an adult woman who had mild COVID-19 (a few samples of this study predate the infection). Cell type and time point are not known. This sequence joins TRBV24-1 and TRBJ2-1; D might be TRBD2 (6 bases). CDR3 sequence reads: CATSDSSGVQNEQFF. The CDR3 coding sequence is TGTGCCACCAGTGATAGCTCGGGAGTGCAAAATGAGCAGTTCTTC.